This T cell receptor (beta chain) comes out of a study of blood T cell repertoires in COVID-19. About the study: Samples representing acute and convalescent COVID-19 were sourced from the United States, Italy and Spain. T cells, B-cell-depleted T cells, or PBMCs provided the cDNA or gDNA that served as material.

The CDR3 has 13 residues. Germline V gene sequence: CDR1 SNHLY, CDR2 FYNNEI. V lost 10 bases, J lost 6 bases, and 19 bases lay in between. Source study methods: The authors estimated nucleated cell counts from reference gene primer amplification. Clones were sequenced by immunoSEQ multiplex PCR, and TCRdb holds only the in-frame ones, with some missing. V and J calls and clone size follow that table, whereas D and trimming were derived from the DNA. The sample lists 200,000 to 300,000 clones; about 83% were seen once. The V gene is TRBV2, the J gene TRBJ2-7; the D gene is possibly TRBD1 (6 bases). Sequenced sample: peripheral blood. This sequence originates from an elderly man with acute or convalescent COVID-19. In DNA, the CDR3 is TGTGCCATCGTACTAAGAACAGGGAGCGAGCAGTACTTC. Translation gives CAIVLRTGSEQYF.